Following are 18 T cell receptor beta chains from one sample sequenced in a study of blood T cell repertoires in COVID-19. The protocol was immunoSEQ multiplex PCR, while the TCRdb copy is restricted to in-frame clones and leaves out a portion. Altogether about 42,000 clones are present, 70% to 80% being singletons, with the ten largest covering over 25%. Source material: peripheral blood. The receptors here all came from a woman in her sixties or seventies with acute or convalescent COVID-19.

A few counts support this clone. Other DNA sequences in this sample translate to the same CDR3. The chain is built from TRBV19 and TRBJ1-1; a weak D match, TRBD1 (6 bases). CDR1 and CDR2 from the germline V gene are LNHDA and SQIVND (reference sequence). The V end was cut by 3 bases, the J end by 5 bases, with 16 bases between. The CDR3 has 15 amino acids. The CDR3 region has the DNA TGTGCCAGTAGTATCGGGCGGGGGCGGAGGACTGAAGCTTTCTTT. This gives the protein CASSIGRGRRTEAFF.

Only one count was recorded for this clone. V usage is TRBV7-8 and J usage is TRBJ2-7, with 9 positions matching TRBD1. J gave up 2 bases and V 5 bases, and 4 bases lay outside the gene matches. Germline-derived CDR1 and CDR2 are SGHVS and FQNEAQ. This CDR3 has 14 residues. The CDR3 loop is CASSNNRGPYEQYF. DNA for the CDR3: TGTGCCAGCAGCAACAACAGGGGGCCCTACGAGCAGTACTTC.

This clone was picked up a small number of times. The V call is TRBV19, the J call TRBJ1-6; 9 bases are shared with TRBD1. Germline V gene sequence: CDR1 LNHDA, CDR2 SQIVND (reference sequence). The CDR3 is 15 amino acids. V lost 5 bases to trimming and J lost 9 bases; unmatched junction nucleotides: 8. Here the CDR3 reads CASSEVGTGSSPLHF. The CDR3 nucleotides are TGTGCCAGTAGTGAAGTCGGGACAGGGAGTTCACCCCTCCACTTT.

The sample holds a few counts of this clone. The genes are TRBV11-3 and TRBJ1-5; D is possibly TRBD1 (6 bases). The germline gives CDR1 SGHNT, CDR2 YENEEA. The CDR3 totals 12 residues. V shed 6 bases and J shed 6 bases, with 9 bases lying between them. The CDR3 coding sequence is TGTGCCAGCAGTCGAGGGGGTCAGCCCCAGCATTTT. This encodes CASSRGGQPQHF.

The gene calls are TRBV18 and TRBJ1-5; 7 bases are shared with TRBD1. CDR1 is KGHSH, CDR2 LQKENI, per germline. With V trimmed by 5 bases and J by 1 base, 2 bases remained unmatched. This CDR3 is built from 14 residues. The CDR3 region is CASSSGQSNQPQHF. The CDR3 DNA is TGTGCCAGCTCATCGGGACAGAGCAATCAGCCCCAGCATTTT.

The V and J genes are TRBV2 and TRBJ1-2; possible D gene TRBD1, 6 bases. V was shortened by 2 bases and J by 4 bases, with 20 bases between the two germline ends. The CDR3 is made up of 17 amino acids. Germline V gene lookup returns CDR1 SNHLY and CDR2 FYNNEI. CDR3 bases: TGTGCCAGCAGTGAATCACTTGGGGGGGCTGGCAGCTATGGCTACACCTTC. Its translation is CASSESLGGAGSYGYTF.

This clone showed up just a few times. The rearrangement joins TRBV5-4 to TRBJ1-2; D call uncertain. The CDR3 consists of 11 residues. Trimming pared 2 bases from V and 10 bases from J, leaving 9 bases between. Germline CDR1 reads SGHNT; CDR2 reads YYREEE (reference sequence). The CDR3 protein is CASSLIADYTF. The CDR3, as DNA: TGTGCCAGCAGCTTAATAGCGGACTACACCTTC.

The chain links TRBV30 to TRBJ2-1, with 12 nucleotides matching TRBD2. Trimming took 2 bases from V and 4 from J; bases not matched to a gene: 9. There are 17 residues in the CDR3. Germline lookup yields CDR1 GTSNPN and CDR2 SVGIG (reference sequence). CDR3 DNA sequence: TGTGCCTGGAGTCTGACCCGGACTAGCGGGGCTTACAATGAGCAGTTCTTC. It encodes CAWSLTRTSGAYNEQFF.

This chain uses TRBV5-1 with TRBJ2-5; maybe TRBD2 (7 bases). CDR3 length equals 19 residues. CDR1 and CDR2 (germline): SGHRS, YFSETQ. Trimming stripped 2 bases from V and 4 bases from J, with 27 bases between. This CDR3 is CASSLGAGAGGLSGETQYF. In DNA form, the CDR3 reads TGCGCCAGCAGCTTAGGAGCAGGTGCCGGGGGGCTATCCGGAGAGACCCAGTACTTC.

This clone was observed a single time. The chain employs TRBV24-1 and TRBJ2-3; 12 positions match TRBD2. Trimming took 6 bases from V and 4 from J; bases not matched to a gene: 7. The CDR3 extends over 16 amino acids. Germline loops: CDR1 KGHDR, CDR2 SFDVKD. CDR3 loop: CATSLAGGEEADTQYF. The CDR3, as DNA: TGTGCCACCAGTCTAGCGGGGGGGGAGGAAGCAGATACGCAGTATTTT.

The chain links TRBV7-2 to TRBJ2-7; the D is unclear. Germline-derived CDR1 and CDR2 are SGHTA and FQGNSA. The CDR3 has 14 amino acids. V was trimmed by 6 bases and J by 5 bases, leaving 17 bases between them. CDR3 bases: TGTGCCAGCAGTCGGAATTCGTTGGGCCACGAGCAGTACTTC. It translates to CASSRNSLGHEQYF.

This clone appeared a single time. The CDR3 protein is CASSSETRGTQYF. In nucleotides, the CDR3 is TGTGCCAGCAGCTCCGAAACACGGGGTACGCAGTATTTT. The chain recombines TRBV7-3 with TRBJ2-3, with D possibly matching TRBD2 (5 bases). Germline CDR1 reads SGHTA; CDR2 reads FQGTGA. V was clipped by 4 bases and J by 8 bases, with 13 bases between them. The CDR3 is 13 amino acids.

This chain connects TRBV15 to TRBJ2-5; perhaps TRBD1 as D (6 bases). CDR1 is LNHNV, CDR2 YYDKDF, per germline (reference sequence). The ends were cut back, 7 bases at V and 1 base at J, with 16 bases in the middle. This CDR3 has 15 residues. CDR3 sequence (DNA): TGTGCCACCAACGGAAACGGACAGCCCCAAGAGACCCAGTACTTC. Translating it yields CATNGNGQPQETQYF.

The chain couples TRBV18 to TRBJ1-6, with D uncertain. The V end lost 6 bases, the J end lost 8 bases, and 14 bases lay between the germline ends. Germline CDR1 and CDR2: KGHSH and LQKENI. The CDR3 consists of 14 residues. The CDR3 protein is CASSPGVQDSPLHF. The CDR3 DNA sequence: TGTGCCAGCTCCCCCGGGGTTCAGGATTCACCCCTCCACTTT. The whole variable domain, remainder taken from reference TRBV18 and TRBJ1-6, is NAGVMQNPRHLVRRRGQEARLRCSPMKGHSHVYWYRQLPEEGLKFMVYLQKENIIDESGMPKERFSAEFPKEGPSILRIQQVVRGDSAAYFCASSPGVQDSPLHFGNGTRLTVT.

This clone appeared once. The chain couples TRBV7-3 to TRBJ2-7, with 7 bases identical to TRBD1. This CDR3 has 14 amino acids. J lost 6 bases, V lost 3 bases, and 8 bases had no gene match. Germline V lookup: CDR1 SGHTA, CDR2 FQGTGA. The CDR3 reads CASSLTGKLGEQYF. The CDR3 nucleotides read TGTGCCAGCAGCTTGACAGGGAAATTAGGCGAGCAGTACTTC.

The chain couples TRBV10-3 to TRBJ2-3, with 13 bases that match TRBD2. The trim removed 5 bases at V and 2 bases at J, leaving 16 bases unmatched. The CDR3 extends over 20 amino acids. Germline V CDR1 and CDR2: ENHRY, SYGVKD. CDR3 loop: CAISSGTSGIPGYLTDTQYF. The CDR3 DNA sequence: TGTGCCATCAGTTCCGGGACTAGCGGGATCCCGGGGTACCTCACAGATACGCAGTATTTT.

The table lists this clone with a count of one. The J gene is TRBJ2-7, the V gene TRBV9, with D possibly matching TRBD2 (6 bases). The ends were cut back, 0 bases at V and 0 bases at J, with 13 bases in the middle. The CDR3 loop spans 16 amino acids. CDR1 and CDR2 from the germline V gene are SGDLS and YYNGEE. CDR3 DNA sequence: TGTGCCAGCAGCGTAGACGACGGGACTCACTCCTACGAGCAGTACTTC. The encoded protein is CASSVDDGTHSYEQYF.

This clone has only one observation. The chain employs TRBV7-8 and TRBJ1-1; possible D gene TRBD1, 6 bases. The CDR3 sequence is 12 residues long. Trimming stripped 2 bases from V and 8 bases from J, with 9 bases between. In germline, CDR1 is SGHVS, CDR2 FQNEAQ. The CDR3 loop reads CASSLIRGEAFF. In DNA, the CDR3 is TGTGCCAGCAGCTTAATCAGGGGAGAAGCTTTCTTT.